The sequence of this T cell receptor (beta chain) was determined in a study of shared clonotypes between healthy human individuals. Method: immunoSEQ multiplex PCR; TCRdb's copy keeps in-frame clones and lacks some. Of some 980,000 clones listed, less than 85% are singletons. The CDR3 contains 13 residues. From germline, CDR1 is SGHDT and CDR2 YYEEEE. Trimming shortened V by 4 bases and J by 4 bases, and 11 bases separated the two germline ends. In the case of this clone: As yet, its antigen is unknown.

Study findings and constraints: Naive subsets usually exceeded memory subsets in estimated richness.

This rearrangement joins TRBV5-6 to TRBJ1-2, with D perhaps matching TRBD1 (5 bases). The source material was memory CD4+ T cells sorted from blood. The subset denotes: CD45RA-negative fraction. This TCR came from a man aged 18-30 years in good health. The CDR3 is CASSQGRFYGYTF. The CDR3 nucleotides read TGTGCCAGCAGCCAGGGACGGTTCTATGGCTACACCTTC.